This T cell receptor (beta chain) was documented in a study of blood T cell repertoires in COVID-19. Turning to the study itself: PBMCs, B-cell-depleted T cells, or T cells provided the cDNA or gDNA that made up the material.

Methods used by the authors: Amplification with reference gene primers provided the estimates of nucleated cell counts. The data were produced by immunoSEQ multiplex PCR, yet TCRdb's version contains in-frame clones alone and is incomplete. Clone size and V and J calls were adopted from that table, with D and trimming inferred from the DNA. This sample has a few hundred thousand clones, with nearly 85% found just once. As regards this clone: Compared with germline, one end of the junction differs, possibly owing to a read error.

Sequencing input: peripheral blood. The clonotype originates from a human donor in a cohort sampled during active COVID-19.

CDR3 residues: CASSNSGGTGANVLTF. The CDR3 DNA reads TGTGCCAGCAGTAACTCAGGGGGCACTGGGGCCAACGTCCTGACTTTC. This chain connects TRBV6-5 to TRBJ2-6; 8 bases match TRBD1. Germline CDR1 MNHEY, CDR2 SVGAGI. The CDR3 has 16 amino acids.